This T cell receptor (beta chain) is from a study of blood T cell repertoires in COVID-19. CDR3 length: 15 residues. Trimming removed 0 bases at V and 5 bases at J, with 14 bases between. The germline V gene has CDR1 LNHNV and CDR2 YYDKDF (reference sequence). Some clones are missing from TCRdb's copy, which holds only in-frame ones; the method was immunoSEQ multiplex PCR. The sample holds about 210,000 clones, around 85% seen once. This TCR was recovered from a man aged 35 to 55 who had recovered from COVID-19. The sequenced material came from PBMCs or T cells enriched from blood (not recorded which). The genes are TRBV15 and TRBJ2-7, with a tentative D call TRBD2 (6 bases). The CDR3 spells CATSRDYTSFDEQYF. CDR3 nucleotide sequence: TGTGCCACCAGCAGAGATTATACTAGCTTCGACGAGCAGTACTTC.